These 19 T cell receptor beta chains came from one sample sequenced in a study of T cells in Graves' hyperthyroidism and ophthalmopathy. From RNA transcripts, TCR beta CDR3 regions were amplified. The primer set for the first-round RT-PCR of the TCR CDR3 was HTBI. One entry per CDR3 protein, called by TCRdb with MiXCR from the multiplex PCR reads. Seen here are 280,000 or so distinct CDR3 sequences, around 15% observed once, and the top ten hold over 25%. Sequencing was performed on blood. The receptors shown here come from a woman aged 45-65 years with Graves' hyperthyroidism that later progressed to Graves' ophthalmopathy.

This clonotype showed up many times. The rearrangement uses TRBV3-1 and TRBJ2-3, with 8 bases matching TRBD2. CDR1 and CDR2 (germline): LGHDT, YNNKEL (reference sequence). Trimming removed 1 base from V and 4 bases from J; junction bases left unmatched: 1. The CDR3 is 14 residues long. The CDR3 DNA reads as TGTGCCAGCAGCCAAGCGGGAGGGCCAGATACGCAGTATTTT. Residues: CASSQAGGPDTQYF.

This clonotype appeared many times. The chain employs TRBV28 and TRBJ1-2; D is unclear. Germline CDR1 MDHEN, CDR2 SYDVKM. The length of the CDR3 is 15 residues. V dropped 6 bases and J dropped 0 bases, with 14 bases sitting between them. The CDR3, as DNA: TGTGCCAGCAGCTCTATAAAACATCCTAACTATGGCTACACCTTC. It encodes CASSSIKHPNYGYTF.

The V and J genes are TRBV12-3 or TRBV12-4 and TRBJ1-1, with 7 bases fitting TRBD1. The CDR3 has 16 amino acids. After removal of 6 bases from V and 3 bases from J, the junction contained 13 bases not matched to a gene. The CDR3 coding sequence is TGTGCCAGCAGAACAACCCCCCAGGGGGGATACACTGAAGCTTTCTTT. Amino acids: CASRTTPQGGYTEAFF.

This clonotype was observed at least ten times. The rearrangement joins TRBV2 to TRBJ1-5, with D unclear. V lost 2 bases and J 2 bases, leaving 10 bases between the germline ends. Germline values: CDR1 SNHLY, CDR2 FYNNEI. The CDR3 has 15 amino acids. CDR3 sequence reads: CASSESFGGNQPQHF. The CDR3 bases are TGTGCCAGCAGTGAAAGCTTTGGCGGCAATCAGCCCCAGCATTTT.

V usage is TRBV11-2 and J usage is TRBJ2-3; TRBD2 might be the D (6 bases). CDR1 and CDR2 from the germline V gene are SGHAT and FQNNGV. The V and J ends lost 2 bases and 4 bases respectively, with 10 bases between them. The CDR3 loop spans 14 amino acids. The CDR3 loop is CASSLRRESDTQYF. Here the CDR3 DNA reads TGTGCCAGCAGCTTAAGGAGGGAGTCAGATACGCAGTATTTT.

This clonotype has a count of ten or more. The CDR3 DNA reads as TGCAGTGCCTCTTCCAGGTACTCCTACAATGAGCAGTTCTTC. Protein sequence: CSASSRYSYNEQFF. This chain connects TRBV20-1 to TRBJ2-1; D gene unclear. This CDR3 comprises 14 residues. Trimming shortened V by 6 bases and J by 0 bases, and 12 bases separated the two germline ends. CDR1 is DFQATT, CDR2 SNEGSKA, per germline (reference sequence).

This clonotype was picked up many times. This chain connects TRBV6-1 to TRBJ2-3; D possibly corresponds to TRBD2 (6 bases). With 1 base removed from V and 2 bases from J, the gap between germline ends came to 13 bases. The length of the CDR3 is 16 residues. Germline V gene sequence: CDR1 MNHNS, CDR2 SASEGT. CDR3: CASSEGEGLYTDTQYF. The CDR3 DNA follows: TGTGCCAGCAGTGAAGGTGAGGGACTCTACACAGATACGCAGTATTTT.

V gene TRBV5-1 combines with J gene TRBJ2-2, with TRBD1 identical over 12 bases. J was trimmed by 4 bases and V by 3 bases; bases with no gene match: 4. The germline CDR1 and CDR2 sequences are SGHRS and YFSETQ. The CDR3 extends over 16 amino acids. The DNA of the CDR3 is TGCGCCAGCAGCTCTTCGGGACAGGGGGCCACCGGGGAGCTGTTTTTT. This encodes CASSSSGQGATGELFF.

This clonotype was seen many times. The chain employs TRBV20-1 and TRBJ2-3; perhaps TRBD2 as D (5 bases). The CDR3 contains 15 residues. V was trimmed by 6 bases and J by 0 bases, leaving 16 bases between them. Germline CDR1 is DFQATT and CDR2 is SNEGSKA (reference sequence). The CDR3 region is CSAPISASSTDTQYF. The CDR3 DNA reads as TGCAGTGCCCCGATTAGCGCCTCTAGCACAGATACGCAGTATTTT.

This clonotype was picked up many times. The chain employs TRBV2 and TRBJ2-7; D gene uncertain. V was trimmed by 6 bases and J by 3 bases, leaving 9 bases between them. Per the germline V gene, CDR1 is SNHLY and CDR2 is FYNNEI. The CDR3 totals 12 residues. CDR3 in amino acids: CASRTDNYEQYF. The CDR3 DNA follows: TGTGCCAGCAGGACCGACAACTACGAGCAGTACTTC.

The chain joins TRBV6-1 to TRBJ2-7; D gene uncertain. Trimming took off 7 bases at V and 2 bases at J, with 15 bases between the two ends. This CDR3 spans 14 amino acids. CDR1 and CDR2 from the germline V gene are MNHNS and SASEGT. DNA of the CDR3: TGTGCCAGCAAAGGGTGGAGTTATGCCTACGAGCAGTACTTC. It translates to CASKGWSYAYEQYF.

This clonotype was seen ten or more times. V usage is TRBV15 and J usage is TRBJ2-1; D is unclear. The CDR3 has 12 residues. V lost 7 bases to trimming and J lost 6 bases, with 10 bases between them. CDR1 is LNHNV and CDR2 is YYDKDF in the germline V gene (reference sequence). The CDR3 DNA is TGTGCCACCACCTCCGCCGGCAATGAGCAGTTCTTC. Translation: CATTSAGNEQFF.

This clonotype has a count of ten or more. This sequence joins TRBV20-1 and TRBJ2-7; D unclear. Germline assignment: CDR1 DFQATT and CDR2 SNEGSKA (reference sequence). V lost 6 bases and J 0 bases, leaving 12 bases between the germline ends. This CDR3 has 13 amino acids. The CDR3 protein is CSALTTFSYEQYF. The CDR3 region has the DNA TGCAGTGCCCTAACCACATTCTCCTACGAGCAGTACTTC.

This clonotype was counted at least ten times. The chain employs TRBV7-3 and TRBJ2-3, with D unresolved. The V end was cut by 0 bases, the J end by 0 bases, with 4 bases between. The length of the CDR3 is 14 residues. Germline V CDR1 and CDR2: SGHTA, FQGTGA. This chain's CDR3 is CASSLTISTDTQYF. The CDR3 region has the DNA TGTGCCAGCAGCTTAACGATAAGCACAGATACGCAGTATTTT.

The chain employs TRBV27 and TRBJ2-7, with 12 nucleotides matching TRBD1. V lost 3 bases to trimming and J lost 5 bases; unmatched junction nucleotides: 11. The CDR3 loop spans 17 amino acids. Germline V gives CDR1 MNHEY, CDR2 SMNVEV (reference sequence). CDR3 protein: CASSFLTGQGARNEQYF. As DNA, the CDR3 is TGTGCCAGCAGTTTTCTTACGGGACAGGGGGCGCGGAACGAGCAGTACTTC.

This clonotype was counted ten times or more. The rearrangement joins TRBV2 to TRBJ1-2; D gene unclear. This CDR3 is 13 amino acids long. The germline CDR1 and CDR2 sequences are SNHLY and FYNNEI. Trimming removed 7 bases at V and 1 base at J, with 10 bases between. CDR3 bases: TGTGCCAGCACAGACTTCAATAACTATGGCTACACCTTC. Amino acids: CASTDFNNYGYTF.

This clonotype was counted ten times or more. This sequence joins TRBV2 and TRBJ1-1; 7 nucleotides match TRBD1. This CDR3 has 12 amino acids. Trimming at V came to 6 bases and at J to 10 bases, leaving 8 bases not matched to a gene. Germline V gene data show CDR1 as SNHLY and CDR2 as FYNNEI. The CDR3 region is CASRRKGAGAFF. The CDR3 DNA sequence: TGTGCCAGCAGGAGGAAGGGGGCGGGAGCTTTCTTT.

The table lists this clonotype with many counts. J is TRBJ1-2 and V is TRBV20-1; maybe TRBD1 (5 bases). CDR1 and CDR2 from the germline V gene are DFQATT and SNEGSKA (reference sequence). The CDR3 extends over 13 amino acids. V lost 2 bases and J 5 bases, leaving 12 bases between the germline ends. The CDR3 here is CSARYRTQYGYTF. The CDR3 nucleotides read TGCAGTGCTAGATACAGGACGCAGTATGGCTACACCTTC.

This clonotype has at least ten counts. The chain recombines TRBV3-1 with TRBJ1-5; no clear D. Per germline, CDR1 LGHDT and CDR2 YNNKEL (reference sequence). The germline V and J ends were trimmed by 3 bases and 7 bases, with 10 bases remaining between them. The CDR3 has 13 amino acids. CDR3 sequence reads: CASSQGSGQPQHF. DNA of the CDR3: TGTGCCAGCAGCCAGGGAAGCGGGCAGCCCCAGCATTTT.